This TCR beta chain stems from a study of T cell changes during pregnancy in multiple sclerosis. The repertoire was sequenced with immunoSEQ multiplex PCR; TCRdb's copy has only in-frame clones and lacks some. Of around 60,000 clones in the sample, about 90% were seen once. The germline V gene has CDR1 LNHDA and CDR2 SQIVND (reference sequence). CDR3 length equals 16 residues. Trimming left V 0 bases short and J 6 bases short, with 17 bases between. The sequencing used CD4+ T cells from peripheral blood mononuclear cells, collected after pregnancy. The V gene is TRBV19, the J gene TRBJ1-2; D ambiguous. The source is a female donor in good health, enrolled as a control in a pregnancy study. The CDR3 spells CASSIDAASQFDGYTF. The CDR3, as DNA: TGTGCCAGTAGTATAGATGCGGCCTCACAATTTGATGGCTACACCTTC.